This T cell receptor (beta chain) is from a study of blood T cells in healthy people across ages. Sample-barcoded 5' priming and a J-beta primer mix drove a second PCR of about 6 to 12 cycles. Each CDR3 protein is one row after TCRdb ran MiXCR on the 5' RACE reads. The table lists about 1.4 million distinct CDR3 sequences, 59% of them singletons. CDR1 is SGHVS and CDR2 is FQNEAQ in the germline V gene. CDR3 length: 15 residues. The V and J ends lost 6 bases and 1 base, in that order; junction bases with no gene match: 5. The sample comprised blood. The receptor comes from a man between 18 and 29 years old in good health. The chain joins TRBV7-8 to TRBJ2-1, with TRBD2 matching 8 bases. This CDR3 is CASRVAGTSYNEQFF. The CDR3 DNA sequence: TGTGCCAGCAGAGTAGCGGGAACGTCCTACAATGAGCAGTTCTTC.